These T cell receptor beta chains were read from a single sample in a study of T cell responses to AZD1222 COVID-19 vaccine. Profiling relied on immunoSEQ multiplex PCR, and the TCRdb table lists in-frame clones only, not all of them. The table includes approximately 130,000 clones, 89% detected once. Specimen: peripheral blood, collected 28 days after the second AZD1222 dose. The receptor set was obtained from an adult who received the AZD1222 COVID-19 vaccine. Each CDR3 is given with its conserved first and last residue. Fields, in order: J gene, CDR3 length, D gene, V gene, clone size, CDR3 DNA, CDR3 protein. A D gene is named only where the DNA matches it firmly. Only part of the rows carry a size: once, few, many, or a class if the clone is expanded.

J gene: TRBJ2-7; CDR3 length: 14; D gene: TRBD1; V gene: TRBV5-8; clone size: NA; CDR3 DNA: TGTGCCAGCAGCTTAGGACAGGGGGACTACGAGCAGTACTTC; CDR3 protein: CASSLGQGDYEQYF
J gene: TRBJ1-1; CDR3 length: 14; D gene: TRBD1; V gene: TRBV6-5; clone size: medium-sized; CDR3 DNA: TGTGCCAGCAGAGGACAGGGCACAGCCATTGAAGCTTTCTTT; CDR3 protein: CASRGQGTAIEAFF
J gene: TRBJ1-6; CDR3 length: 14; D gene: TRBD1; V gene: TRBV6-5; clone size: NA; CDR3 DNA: TGTGCCAGCAGTCCCGGGACAGGGGATTCACCCCTCCACTTT; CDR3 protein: CASSPGTGDSPLHF
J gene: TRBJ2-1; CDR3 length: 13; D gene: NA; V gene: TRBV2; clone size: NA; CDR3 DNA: TGTGCCAGCAGTGAGGTACAGTACAATGAGCAGTTCTTC; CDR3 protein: CASSEVQYNEQFF
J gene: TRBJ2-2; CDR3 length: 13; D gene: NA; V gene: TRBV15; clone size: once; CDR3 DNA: TGTGCCACCAGCGGGCAAAACACCGGGGAGCTGTTTTTT; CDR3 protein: CATSGQNTGELFF
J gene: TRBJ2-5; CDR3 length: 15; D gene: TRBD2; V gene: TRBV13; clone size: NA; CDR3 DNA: TGTGCCAGCAGCAAACTAGCGGGAGCTGACGAGACCCAGTACTTC; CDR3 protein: CASSKLAGADETQYF
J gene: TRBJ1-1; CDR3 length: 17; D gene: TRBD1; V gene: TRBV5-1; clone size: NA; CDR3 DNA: TGCGCCAGCAGCTCCTTAACAGGGGGCAGCGTTAACACTGAAGCTTTCTTT; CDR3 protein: CASSSLTGGSVNTEAFF
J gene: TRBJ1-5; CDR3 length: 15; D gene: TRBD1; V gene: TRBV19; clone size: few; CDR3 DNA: TGTGCCAGTAGTGCCCGGACAGGGGGCGATCAGCCCCAGCATTTT; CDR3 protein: CASSARTGGDQPQHF
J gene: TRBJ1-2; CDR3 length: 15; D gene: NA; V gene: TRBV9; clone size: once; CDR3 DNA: TGTGCCAGCAGCGTAGGCCCAGACAGAACCTATGGCTACACCTTC; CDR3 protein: CASSVGPDRTYGYTF
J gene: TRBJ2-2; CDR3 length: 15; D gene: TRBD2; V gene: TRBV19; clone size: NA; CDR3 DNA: TGTGCCAGTAGTATGGGTAGCGGGATCACCGGGGAGCTGTTTTTT; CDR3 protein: CASSMGSGITGELFF
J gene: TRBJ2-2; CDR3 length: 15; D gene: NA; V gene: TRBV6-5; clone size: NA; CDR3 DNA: TGTGCCAGCAATAGTTATGGGGCGGACACCGGGGAGCTGTTTTTT; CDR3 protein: CASNSYGADTGELFF